This TCR beta chain was documented in a study of CD8 T cells in ankylosing spondylitis (dated by TCRdb to the late 2010s). Describing the broader study: The study set out to find disease-linked TCR variants by profiling T cell receptor beta repertoires in ankylosing spondylitis patients and healthy donors. The whole study cohort included over 85 healthy donors and 25 ankylosing spondylitis patients. Peripheral blood was sampled, and synovial fluid was also collected from ankylosing spondylitis patients.

A word on this clonotype: Its binding antigen is unknown. Base qualities are not provided; no much larger clone lies one nucleotide away.

The CDR3 spans 14 residues, from the cysteine through the phenylalanine. The read is trimmed to its CDR3 DNA, 42 bases read in frame from base 1. Looking up the germline V gene yields CDR1 SGHRS and CDR2 YFSETQ. V is cut by 0 bases and J by 1 base, and the space between the germline ends is 8 bases. Synovial fluid samples were paired with blood samples taken from the same ankylosing spondylitis patients. The sequencer was an Illumina HiSeq 2500. Quantitative 5'-RACE with molecular barcodes was used to prepare TCR beta libraries. The paper's data handling went like this. A new computational method based on a probabilistic model of VDJ rearrangement was used to identify disease-linked TCR variants. TCRdb handled the public reads itself, with Q25 trimming in fastp and clone calling in MiXCR, and kept productive beta chains. CDR3 protein sequences are deduplicated, and each keeps its most common genes and DNA. These V and J calls originate from TCRdb's pipeline instead of the authors' own analysis. The sample includes 150,000 to 200,000 distinct CDR3 sequences, with 25% to 35% observed a single time. 4.5% to 6% of the sample is in the top ten clones.

Study-wide conclusions, independent of this receptor: Blood from ankylosing spondylitis patients appeared to be characterized by a TCR beta motif made up of under ten highly homologous amino acid variants. Some of the motif variants had been reported before in the synovial fluid and blood of reactive arthritis patients, a finding that suggests common disease-initiation mechanisms. The disease-linked clones had a CD8+ phenotype and were found at relatively low frequencies in peripheral blood. According to the report, matched synovial fluid samples from ankylosing spondylitis patients were significantly enriched for the disease-linked clones.

This chain joins TRBV5-1 to TRBJ2-7, with the identity of the D gene unclear. This clonotype was obtained from a male donor with ankylosing spondylitis. The material sequenced was synovial fluid, either unsorted or a sorted T cell fraction (not recorded which). The CDR3 reads CASSLEVNSYEQYF. The DNA sequence follows: TGCGCCAGCAGCTTGGAGGTTAATTCCTACGAGCAGTACTTC.